This T cell receptor (beta chain) was recovered during a study of beta chain features in type 1 diabetes. Study conclusions and caveats: Over-representation of high TCR-expressing cells was a possible consequence of cDNA sequencing. PCR might show a preference for shorter templates, equally across patients and controls. For Type 1 diabetes patients, all four CD4+ subsets carried TCRB CDR3s that were moderately but significantly shorter.

As regards this clone: Antigen: not known.

Germline-derived CDR1 and CDR2 are SGDLS and YYNGEE. The CDR3 totals 14 residues. Trimming took 3 bases from V and 3 from J, leaving 13 bases between them. Reverse transcription of all isolated RNA meant that expressed TCRB transcripts were sequenced. Using immunoSEQ multiplex PCR, the repertoire was profiled, and TCRdb retains in-frame clones only, with some absent. The sample has hundreds of thousands of clones, 15% to 18% seen once; the top ten hold around 0.1%. The sample was naive CD4+ T cells from blood. The V and J genes are TRBV9 and TRBJ2-7, with a possible D match to TRBD1 (6 bases). The receptor's source is a man aged 18 to 30 in good health. The CDR3 protein is CASSAKTGFYEQYF. The CDR3 coding sequence is TGTGCCAGCAGCGCGAAGACAGGTTTCTACGAGCAGTACTTC.